Below, one T cell receptor beta chain is given with its context. The data are from a study of T cell changes during pregnancy in multiple sclerosis. Assay used: immunoSEQ multiplex PCR; TCRdb lists only in-frame clones, some missing. Counted here are 100,000 or so clones, over 85% occurring once; the ten biggest clones make up more than 0.95%. The V and J ends lost 10 bases and 6 bases respectively, with 21 bases between them. The germline V gene has CDR1 MNHNY and CDR2 SVGAGI (reference sequence). The CDR3 has 14 residues. The chain employs TRBV6-6 and TRBJ1-2; D gene unclear. The sequenced sample was peripheral blood, obtained in the second trimester of pregnancy. The receptor was derived from a female donor with multiple sclerosis, enrolled in a pregnancy study. In DNA, the CDR3 is TGTGCCACCTCTGGAGAGGGTTTCATCAATGGCTACACCTTC. Protein sequence: CATSGEGFINGYTF.